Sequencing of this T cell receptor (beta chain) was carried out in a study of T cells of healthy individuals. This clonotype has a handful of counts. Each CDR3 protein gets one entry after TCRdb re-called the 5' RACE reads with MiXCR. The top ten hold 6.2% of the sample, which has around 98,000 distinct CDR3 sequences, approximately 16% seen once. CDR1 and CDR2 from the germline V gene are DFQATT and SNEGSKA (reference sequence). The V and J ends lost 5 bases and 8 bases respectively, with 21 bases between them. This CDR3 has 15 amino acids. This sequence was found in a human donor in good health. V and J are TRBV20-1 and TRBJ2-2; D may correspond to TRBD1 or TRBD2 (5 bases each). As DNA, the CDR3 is TGCAGTGCTTGGAAACCGGGACCCCGGAGGGGGGAGCTGTTTTTT. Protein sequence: CSAWKPGPRRGELFF.